The 25 T cell receptor beta chains below all came from one sample that was sequenced in a study of shared clonotypes between healthy human individuals. Some clones are missing from TCRdb's copy, which holds only in-frame ones; the method was immunoSEQ multiplex PCR. The table has roughly 720,000 clones, 90% seen once; the top ten hold 30% to 40%. Sequenced: memory CD8+ T cells from PBMCs. Subset here: CD45RO+ cells pooled with CCR7-negative TemRA cells. These TCRs come from a young man in good health. Some clones in this sample may be carry-over from other donors' samples.

This clone has only a few counts. This rearrangement joins TRBV29-1 to TRBJ2-1; 12 bases align to TRBD2. The CDR3 extends over 14 amino acids. Losses at the gene ends were 7 bases for V and 7 bases for J; bases not matched to a gene: 8. Germline V lookup: CDR1 SQVTM, CDR2 ANQGSEA. The chain's CDR3 is CSAVTSGRRNEQFF. In DNA, the CDR3 is TGCAGCGCGGTGACTAGCGGGAGAAGGAATGAGCAGTTCTTC.

J is TRBJ1-2 and V is TRBV29-1; D ambiguous. The CDR3 runs to 16 residues. With 0 bases removed from V and 1 base from J, the gap between germline ends came to 15 bases. Per the germline V gene, CDR1 is SQVTM and CDR2 is ANQGSEA. The CDR3 here is CSVEDPLRLLNYGYTF. As DNA, the CDR3 is TGCAGCGTTGAAGATCCACTAAGACTCCTTAACTATGGCTACACCTTC.

This chain uses TRBV28 with TRBJ2-7; 11 bases line up with TRBD2. The CDR3 contains 15 residues. Germline values: CDR1 MDHEN, CDR2 SYDVKM. V trimming: 5 bases; J trimming: 2 bases; junction bases outside the gene matches: 5. The CDR3 DNA sequence: TGTGCCAGCAGTCCGGGACTAGCGGCGGCCTACGAGCAGTACTTC. It translates to CASSPGLAAAYEQYF. Using reference TRBV28 and TRBJ2-7 for the parts outside the CDR3, the full variable domain is DVKVTQSSRYLVKRTGEKVFLECVQDMDHENMFWYRQDPGLGLRLIYFSYDVKMKEKGDIPEGYSVSREKKERFSLILESASTNQTSMYLCASSPGLAAAYEQYFGPGTRLTVT.

The chain has TRBV4-1 and TRBJ2-7; perhaps TRBD2 as D (5 bases). CDR3 length equals 16 residues. From germline, CDR1 is MGHRA and CDR2 YSYEKL. Trimming took off 5 bases at V and 3 bases at J, with 20 bases between the two ends. CDR3 sequence: CASSTRANTGIYEQYF. The CDR3 coding sequence is TGCGCCAGCAGCACAAGGGCCAATACCGGGATCTACGAGCAGTACTTC.

The rearrangement links TRBV19 to TRBJ2-7; TRBD2 agrees at 8 bases. The length of the CDR3 is 21 residues. Trimming cost V 3 bases and J 5 bases; bases outside gene matches: 27. Per germline, CDR1 LNHDA and CDR2 SQIVND (reference sequence). The CDR3 bases are TGTGCCAGTAGTATCCCTAGGACTAGCTTTGAGTGTCGATTGGGTCAGGACGAGCAGTACTTC. As protein: CASSIPRTSFECRLGQDEQYF.

V gene TRBV10-3 combines with J gene TRBJ1-1; D is perhaps TRBD1 (5 bases). Trimming removed 0 bases at V and 5 bases at J, with 22 bases between. The CDR3 runs 18 residues. Germline V gene lookup returns CDR1 ENHRY and CDR2 SYGVKD. CDR3 DNA: TGTGCCATCAGTGAGTCGGCAAAGGATCTCCGGGGGAGTACTGAAGCTTTCTTT. This translates into CAISESAKDLRGSTEAFF.

This clone was counted only a few times. The chain is built from TRBV4-1 and TRBJ1-1; tentatively, D is TRBD1 (5 bases). Per germline, CDR1 MGHRA and CDR2 YSYEKL. The V gene lost 2 bases and the J gene lost 4 bases, with 14 bases spanning the gap. The CDR3 contains 15 residues. CDR3 DNA: TGCGCCAGCAGCCAACTTGACATGACAGCCACTGAAGCTTTCTTT. This translates into CASSQLDMTATEAFF.

The chain couples TRBV29-1 to TRBJ1-2; no firm D call. V was clipped by 7 bases and J by 8 bases, with 14 bases between them. This CDR3 comprises 11 residues. Germline CDR1 SQVTM, CDR2 ANQGSEA. The CDR3 coding sequence is TGCAGCGCCGCCCCCAAGGACGGCTACACCTTC. Translating gives CSAAPKDGYTF.

The rearrangement uses TRBV10-3 and TRBJ2-7; tentatively, D is TRBD1 (5 bases). Per the germline V gene, CDR1 is ENHRY and CDR2 is SYGVKD. This CDR3 is 15 amino acids long. Trimming stripped 3 bases from V and 4 bases from J, with 16 bases between. The CDR3 here is CAISDPAGWAYEQYF. The CDR3 DNA is TGTGCCATCAGTGATCCGGCAGGGTGGGCGTACGAGCAGTACTTC.

The chain employs TRBV27 and TRBJ1-5; TRBD1 is a possible D gene (5 bases). Germline CDR1 and CDR2: MNHEY and SMNVEV (reference sequence). CDR3 length: 14 residues. The ends were cut back, 2 bases at V and 8 bases at J, with 13 bases in the middle. The CDR3 nucleotides read TGTGCCAGCAGTTTAAGGGGTGGCAGGGAGCCCCAGCATTTT. Its protein product is CASSLRGGREPQHF.

CDR3 region: CAISESGEGAHEQYF. The CDR3 region has the DNA TGTGCCATCAGTGAGTCGGGGGAAGGGGCCCACGAGCAGTACTTC. The rearrangement uses TRBV10-3 and TRBJ2-7; D possibly matches TRBD1 or TRBD2 (5 bases each). The CDR3 is 15 amino acids. CDR1 is ENHRY and CDR2 is SYGVKD in the germline V gene. The V gene lost 0 bases and the J gene lost 5 bases, with 14 bases spanning the gap.

This chain uses TRBV5-6 with TRBJ2-7; D is perhaps TRBD2 (6 bases). V shed 4 bases and J shed 6 bases, with 14 bases lying between them. Looked up from germline, CDR1 is SGHDT and CDR2 is YYEEEE. The CDR3 sequence is 13 residues long. The CDR3 is CASSGTGSVEQYF. CDR3 coding DNA: TGTGCCAGCAGCGGGACCGGGAGCGTCGAGCAGTACTTC.

The count of this clone is one. The chain has TRBV10-3 and TRBJ2-7; D may be TRBD1 or TRBD2 (6 bases each). CDR1 is ENHRY and CDR2 is SYGVKD in the germline V gene. The CDR3 consists of 14 residues. Trimming shortened V by 0 bases and J by 7 bases, and 13 bases separated the two germline ends. In DNA, the CDR3 is TGTGCCATCAGTGAGTCGCCGGGGGCGGGAGAGCAGTACTTC. This gives the protein CAISESPGAGEQYF.

The chain has TRBV2 and TRBJ1-5; D remains unclear. The CDR3 runs 13 residues. Trimming stripped 2 bases from V and 5 bases from J, with 7 bases between. CDR1 is SNHLY and CDR2 is FYNNEI in the germline V gene. CDR3 DNA: TGTGCCAGCAGTGAATTGGGTTATCAGCCCCAGCATTTT. Its protein product is CASSELGYQPQHF.

The chain joins TRBV6-5 to TRBJ2-7; 7 bases agree with TRBD1. The germline CDR1 and CDR2 sequences are MNHEY and SVGAGI. The CDR3 has 15 residues. With 10 bases clipped from V and 3 bases from J, the junction kept 15 bases outside the gene matches. In DNA, the CDR3 is TGTGCCACGCGTTACCCCGGGACAGAGAACTACGAGCAGTACTTC. Translation gives CATRYPGTENYEQYF.

The sample holds one count of this clone. CDR3 nucleotides: TGTGCCAGCAGTCCGGGACTTCCAGATACGCAGTATTTT. This sequence encodes CASSPGLPDTQYF. V is TRBV6-5 and J is TRBJ2-3, with D perhaps TRBD2 (6 bases). The germline V gene encodes CDR1 MNHEY and CDR2 SVGAGI. This CDR3 comprises 13 residues. The germline V and J ends were trimmed by 5 bases and 4 bases, with 10 bases remaining between them.

The chain carries TRBV7-9 and TRBJ2-7; weak D call: TRBD2 (5 bases). V shed 5 bases and J shed 0 bases, with 14 bases lying between them. The length of the CDR3 is 15 residues. Germline loops: CDR1 SEHNR, CDR2 FQNEAQ (reference sequence). This CDR3 is CASSGPGSVSYEQYF. CDR3 nucleotides: TGTGCCAGCAGCGGACCGGGATCGGTCTCCTACGAGCAGTACTTC.

The V and J genes are TRBV10-3 and TRBJ1-5; D is perhaps TRBD1 (5 bases). Germline assignment: CDR1 ENHRY and CDR2 SYGVKD. The V and J ends lost 0 bases and 5 bases respectively, with 11 bases between them. This CDR3 region has 15 residues. CDR3 amino acids: CAISESGVRDQPQHF. The CDR3 DNA sequence: TGTGCCATCAGTGAGTCGGGGGTTCGGGATCAGCCCCAGCATTTT.

This chain connects TRBV7-9 to TRBJ2-1; D ambiguous. The ends were cut back, 0 bases at V and 1 base at J, with 7 bases in the middle. Looked up from germline, CDR1 is SEHNR and CDR2 is FQNEAQ (reference sequence). The CDR3 runs to 15 residues. As DNA, the CDR3 is TGTGCCAGCAGCTTAGCTTACACATCCTACAATGAGCAGTTCTTC. Translated, it gives CASSLAYTSYNEQFF.

This chain joins TRBV7-3 and TRBJ2-3; D remains unclear. Germline V gives CDR1 SGHTA, CDR2 FQGTGA. This CDR3 is built from 13 residues. Trimming removed 3 bases at V and 6 bases at J, with 10 bases between. The CDR3 is CASSFRGSDTQYF. The DNA for the CDR3 is TGTGCCAGCAGCTTTCGAGGTAGTGATACGCAGTATTTT.

The chain recombines TRBV6-5 with TRBJ2-2; D ambiguous. This CDR3 spans 14 amino acids. CDR1 and CDR2 from the germline V gene are MNHEY and SVGAGI. V was trimmed by 2 bases and J by 6 bases, leaving 10 bases between them. The CDR3 loop is CASSYKLVPGELFF. The CDR3, as DNA: TGTGCCAGCAGTTACAAACTCGTTCCCGGGGAGCTGTTTTTT.

Only one count was recorded for this clone. The CDR3 reads CASSLAAGADYEQYF. CDR3 sequence (DNA): TGTGCCAGCAGCTTAGCGGCCGGTGCGGACTACGAGCAGTACTTC. V and J are TRBV11-2 and TRBJ2-7; no firm D call. Trimming removed 1 base from V and 3 bases from J, with 13 bases in between. This CDR3 region has 15 residues. Looked up from germline, CDR1 is SGHAT and CDR2 is FQNNGV.

This clone appeared a single time. This chain uses TRBV4-1 with TRBJ2-7; 9 bases line up with TRBD1. CDR1 is MGHRA, CDR2 YSYEKL, per germline. J lost 3 bases, V lost 2 bases, and 5 bases had no gene match. The CDR3 extends over 15 amino acids. The CDR3 region is CASSQHMTGGYEQYF. The CDR3 DNA reads as TGCGCCAGCAGCCAACACATGACAGGGGGCTACGAGCAGTACTTC.

This clone was recorded only once. The V gene is TRBV5-1, the J gene TRBJ1-2, with a possible D match to TRBD1 (6 bases). The germline V gene encodes CDR1 SGHRS and CDR2 YFSETQ. V was trimmed by 4 bases and J by 3 bases, leaving 13 bases between them. This CDR3 contains 14 residues. The CDR3 protein is CASSATGFDYGYTF. For the CDR3, the DNA is TGCGCCAGCAGCGCAACAGGGTTTGACTATGGCTACACCTTC. Full variable domain (rest looked up from reference TRBV5-1 and TRBJ1-2): KAGVTQTPRYLIKTRGQQVTLSCSPISGHRSVSWYQQTPGQGLQFLFEYFSETQRNKGNFPGRFSGRQFSNSRSEMNVSTLELGDSALYLCASSATGFDYGYTFGSGTRLTVV.

J is TRBJ1-2 and V is TRBV27; D possibly corresponds to TRBD1 (6 bases). Germline assignment: CDR1 MNHEY and CDR2 SMNVEV (reference sequence). This CDR3 is 14 amino acids long. V was clipped by 3 bases and J by 7 bases, with 15 bases between them. The CDR3 sequence is CASSLTGALVGYTF. Written as DNA, the CDR3 is TGTGCCAGCAGTTTGACGGGGGCGCTTGTTGGCTACACCTTC.